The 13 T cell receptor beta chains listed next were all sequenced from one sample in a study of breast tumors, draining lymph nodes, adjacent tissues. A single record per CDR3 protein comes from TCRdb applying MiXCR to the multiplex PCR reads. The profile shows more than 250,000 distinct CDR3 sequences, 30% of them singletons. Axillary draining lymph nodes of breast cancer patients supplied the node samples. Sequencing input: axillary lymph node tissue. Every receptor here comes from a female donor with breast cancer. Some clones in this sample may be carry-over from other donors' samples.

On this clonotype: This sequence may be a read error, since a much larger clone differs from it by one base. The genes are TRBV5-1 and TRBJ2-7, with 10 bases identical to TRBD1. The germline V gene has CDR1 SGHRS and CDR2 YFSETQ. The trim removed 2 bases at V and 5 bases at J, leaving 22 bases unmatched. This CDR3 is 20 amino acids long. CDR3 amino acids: CASSLTRQGALTRGADEQYF. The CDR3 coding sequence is TGCGCCAGCAGCTTAACCCGACAGGGGGCCCTTACCCGAGGGGCCGACGAGCAGTACTTC.

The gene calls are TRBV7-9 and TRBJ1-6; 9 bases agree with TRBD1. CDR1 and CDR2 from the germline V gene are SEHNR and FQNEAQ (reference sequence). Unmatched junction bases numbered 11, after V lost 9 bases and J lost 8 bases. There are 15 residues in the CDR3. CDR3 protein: CASSRGTGSDSPLHF. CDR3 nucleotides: TGTGCCAGTAGTCGGGGGACAGGGAGTGATTCACCCCTCCACTTT.

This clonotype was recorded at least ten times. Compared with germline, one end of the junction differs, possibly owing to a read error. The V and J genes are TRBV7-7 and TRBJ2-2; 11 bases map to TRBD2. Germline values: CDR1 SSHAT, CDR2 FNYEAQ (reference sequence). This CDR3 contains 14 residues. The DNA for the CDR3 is TGTGCTAGCAGCCTGGGACTAGCGGCCGGGGAGCTGTTTTTT. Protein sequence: CASSLGLAAGELFF. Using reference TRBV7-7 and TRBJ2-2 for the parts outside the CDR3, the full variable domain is GAGVSQSPRYKVTKRGQDVTLRCDPISSHATLYWYQQALGQGPEFLTYFNYEAQPDKSGLPSDRFSAERPEGSISTLTIQRTEQRDSAMYRCASSLGLAAGELFFGEGSRLTVL.

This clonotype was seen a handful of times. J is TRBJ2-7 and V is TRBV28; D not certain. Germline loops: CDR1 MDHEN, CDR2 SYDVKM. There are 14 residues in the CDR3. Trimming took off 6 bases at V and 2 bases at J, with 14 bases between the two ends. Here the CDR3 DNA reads TGTGCCAGCAGACTTACCGGGCAGCCCTACGAGCAGTACTTC. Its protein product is CASRLTGQPYEQYF.

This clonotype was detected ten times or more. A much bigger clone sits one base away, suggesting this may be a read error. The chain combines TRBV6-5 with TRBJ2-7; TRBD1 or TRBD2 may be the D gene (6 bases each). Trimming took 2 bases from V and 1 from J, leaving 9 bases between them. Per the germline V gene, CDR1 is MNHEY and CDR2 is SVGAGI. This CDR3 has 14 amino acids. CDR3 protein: CASSYRGRSYEQYF. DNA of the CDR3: TGTGCCAGCAGTTACAGGGGGAGGTCCTACGAGCAGTACTTC.

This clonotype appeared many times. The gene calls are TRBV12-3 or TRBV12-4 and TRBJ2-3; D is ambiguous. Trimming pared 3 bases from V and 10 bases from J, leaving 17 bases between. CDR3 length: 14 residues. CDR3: CASSFTPSLRAQYF. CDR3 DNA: TGTGCCAGCAGTTTCACCCCCTCTCTACGGGCGCAGTATTTT.

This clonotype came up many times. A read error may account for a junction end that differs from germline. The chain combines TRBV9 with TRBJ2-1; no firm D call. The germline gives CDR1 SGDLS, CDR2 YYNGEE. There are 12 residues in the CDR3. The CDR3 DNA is TGTGCCAGCAGCGTCTCCTCCAATGAGCAGTTCTTC. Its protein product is CASSVSSNEQFF.

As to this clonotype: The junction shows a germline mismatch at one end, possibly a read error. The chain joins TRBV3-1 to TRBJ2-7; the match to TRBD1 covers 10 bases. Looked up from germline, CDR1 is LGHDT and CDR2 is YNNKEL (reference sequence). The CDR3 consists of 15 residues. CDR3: CASSHSTGGGHERYF. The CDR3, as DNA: TGTGCCAGCAGCCATTCGACAGGGGGCGGGCACGAGCGGTACTTC.

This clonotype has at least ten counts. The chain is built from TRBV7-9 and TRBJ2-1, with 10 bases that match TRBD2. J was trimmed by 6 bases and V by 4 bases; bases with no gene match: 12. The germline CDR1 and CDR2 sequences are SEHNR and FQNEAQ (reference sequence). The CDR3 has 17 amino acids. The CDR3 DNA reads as TGTGCCAGCAGCTCACTAGCGGGAATCTGGAGCGTCAATGAGCAGTTCTTC. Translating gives CASSSLAGIWSVNEQFF. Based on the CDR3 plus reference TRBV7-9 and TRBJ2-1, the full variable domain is DTGVSQNPRHKITKRGQNVTFRCDPISEHNRLYWYRQTLGQGPEFLTYFQNEAQLEKSRLLSDRFSAERPKGSFSTLEIQRTEQGDSAMYLCASSSLAGIWSVNEQFFGPGTRLTVL.

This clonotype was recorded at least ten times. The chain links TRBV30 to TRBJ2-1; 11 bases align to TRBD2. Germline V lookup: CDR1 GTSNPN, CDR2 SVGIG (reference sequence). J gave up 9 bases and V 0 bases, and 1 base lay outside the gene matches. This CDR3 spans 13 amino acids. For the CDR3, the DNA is TGTGCCTGGAGTGTCACTAGCGGGAGTGAGCAGTTCTTC. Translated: CAWSVTSGSEQFF.

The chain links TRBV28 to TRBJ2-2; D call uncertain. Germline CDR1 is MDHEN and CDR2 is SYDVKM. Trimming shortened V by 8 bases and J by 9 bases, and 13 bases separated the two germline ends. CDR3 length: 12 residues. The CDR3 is CASLGLGRELFF. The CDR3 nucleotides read TGTGCCAGCCTTGGTTTAGGAAGGGAGCTGTTTTTT.

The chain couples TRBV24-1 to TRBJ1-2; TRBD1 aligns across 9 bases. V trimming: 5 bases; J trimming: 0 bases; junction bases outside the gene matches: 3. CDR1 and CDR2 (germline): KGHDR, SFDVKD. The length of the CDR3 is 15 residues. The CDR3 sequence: CATSGRDRANYGYTF. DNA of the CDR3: TGTGCCACCAGTGGTCGGGACAGGGCTAACTATGGCTACACCTTC.

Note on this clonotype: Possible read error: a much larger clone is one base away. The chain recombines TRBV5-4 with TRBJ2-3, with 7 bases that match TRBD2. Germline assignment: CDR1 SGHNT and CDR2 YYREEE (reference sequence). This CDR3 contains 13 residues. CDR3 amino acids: CASSRDYGDTQCF. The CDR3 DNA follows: TGTGCCAGCAGCCGGGACTATGGAGATACGCAGTGTTTT.